What follows are 25 T cell receptor beta chains derived from one specimen sequenced in a study of cytotoxic CD8 clonotypes in ibrutinib-treated CLL (dated by TCRdb to the early 2020s). The library was made by the immunoSEQ multiplex PCR assay. Imported from immuneACCESS, the table was reduced by TCRdb to in-frame sequences with V and J called. These copies leave out some clones; in studies compared against another copy, an unresolved V gene accounts for under half, and the cause of the remainder is not known. The sample table contains about 140,000 clones; only one count was recorded for about 80% of them. The top ten hold approximately 28% of the sample. The sample's time point label, in plain terms: about eleven months on ibrutinib. Here the sequenced sample was PBMCs, taken after 12 months of ibrutinib treatment. Receptor source: a human donor with chronic lymphocytic leukemia.

The chain has TRBV19 and TRBJ2-6; D unresolved. V gave up 6 bases and J gave up 1 base, with 10 bases separating them. The CDR3 has 15 residues. CDR1 is LNHDA, CDR2 SQIVND, per germline (reference sequence). CDR3 region: CASRISRSGANVLTF. The CDR3 DNA sequence: TGTGCCAGTAGAATTAGTAGGTCTGGGGCCAACGTCCTGACTTTC.

On this clone: Other DNA sequences in this specimen translate into the identical CDR3. The chain has TRBV11-2 and TRBJ2-7; TRBD1 matches at 9 bases. The CDR3 runs 13 residues. With V trimmed by 5 bases and J by 4 bases, 3 bases remained unmatched. In germline, CDR1 is SGHAT, CDR2 FQNNGV. The CDR3 DNA reads as TGTGCCAGCAGCCCCGACAGGGGGTACGAGCAGTACTTC. The encoded protein is CASSPDRGYEQYF.

This chain joins TRBV30 and TRBJ1-2; D is uncertain. Per germline, CDR1 GTSNPN and CDR2 SVGIG (reference sequence). This CDR3 region has 13 residues. Trimming took off 5 bases at V and 2 bases at J, with 12 bases between the two ends. The CDR3 spells CAWAGQANYGYTF. The CDR3 nucleotides read TGTGCCTGGGCCGGCCAGGCAAACTATGGCTACACCTTC.

V and J are TRBV10-3 and TRBJ1-5; D not resolved. V lost 4 bases and J lost 1, with 11 bases in between. Germline V lookup: CDR1 ENHRY, CDR2 SYGVKD. This CDR3 has 15 amino acids. CDR3 bases: TGTGCCATCAGTGTCGGAGGATTGAGCAATCAGCCCCAGCATTTT. Its translation: CAISVGGLSNQPQHF.

Many counts were recorded for this clone. The sample holds other DNA sequences that translate to the same CDR3. J is TRBJ1-1 and V is TRBV7-9; the match to TRBD1 covers 8 bases. This CDR3 comprises 13 residues. The V and J ends lost 5 bases and 3 bases, in that order; junction bases with no gene match: 2. The germline CDR1 and CDR2 sequences are SEHNR and FQNEAQ (reference sequence). In DNA form, the CDR3 reads TGTGCCAGCAGCCCACAGGGGGACACTGAAGCTTTCTTT. Its protein product is CASSPQGDTEAFF. The whole variable domain, remainder taken from reference TRBV7-9 and TRBJ1-1, is DTGVSQNPRHKITKRGQNVTFRCDPISEHNRLYWYRQTLGQGPEFLTYFQNEAQLEKSRLLSDRFSAERPKGSFSTLEIQRTEQGDSAMYLCASSPQGDTEAFFGQGTRLTVV.

V and J are TRBV13 and TRBJ1-2; the D gene is possibly TRBD1 (6 bases). V was cut by 6 bases and J by 0 bases, with 14 bases left in between. Germline lookup yields CDR1 PRHDT and CDR2 FYEKMQ (reference sequence). This CDR3 spans 15 amino acids. CDR3 DNA: TGTGCCAGCAGGGCGACAGGACTAGCTAACTATGGCTACACCTTC. This gives the protein CASRATGLANYGYTF.

This clone was detected only a few times. The chain carries TRBV4-1 and TRBJ2-1; 9 nucleotides align to TRBD2. The J segment lost 4 bases and the V segment lost 5 bases, leaving 9 bases of the junction unmatched. Looked up from germline, CDR1 is MGHRA and CDR2 is YSYEKL. The CDR3 totals 16 residues. This CDR3 is CASSSLGTSFYNEQFF. For the CDR3, the DNA is TGCGCCAGCAGCTCCCTCGGGACTAGCTTTTACAATGAGCAGTTCTTC.

This chain uses TRBV28 with TRBJ1-2; 8 positions match TRBD1. After removal of 5 bases from V and 0 bases from J, the junction contained 5 bases not matched to a gene. The CDR3 contains 15 residues. Germline CDR1 reads MDHEN; CDR2 reads SYDVKM. The CDR3 loop is CASSLRTGSNYGYTF. The CDR3 DNA sequence: TGTGCCAGCAGTCTCCGGACAGGGTCTAACTATGGCTACACCTTC.

The CDR3 loop reads CAWTPGQGMRQYF. The CDR3 DNA is TGTGCCTGGACTCCGGGACAGGGTATGCGGCAGTACTTC. The chain uses TRBV30 and TRBJ2-7; 9 bases are shared with TRBD1. Germline CDR1 and CDR2: GTSNPN and SVGIG (reference sequence). The junction had 10 bases not matched to a gene; V was cut back by 4 bases and J by 9 bases. The CDR3 has 13 amino acids.

The gene calls are TRBV7-9 and TRBJ1-2; TRBD1 agrees at 9 bases. V dropped 5 bases and J dropped 8; count of bases not matched to a gene: 6. This CDR3 has 13 residues. Germline V lookup: CDR1 SEHNR, CDR2 FQNEAQ (reference sequence). CDR3 loop: CASSRTGAGGYTF. CDR3 nucleotide sequence: TGTGCCAGCAGCAGGACAGGGGCGGGAGGCTACACCTTC.

The chain carries TRBV28 and TRBJ1-1; D remains ambiguous. Trimming shortened V by 2 bases and J by 0 bases, and 16 bases separated the two germline ends. This CDR3 has 17 residues. Germline CDR1 and CDR2: MDHEN and SYDVKM. CDR3 bases: TGTGCCAGCAGTTTAGTTCAAGGGTATGGGATGAACACTGAAGCTTTCTTT. Residues: CASSLVQGYGMNTEAFF.

The table lists this clone with a few counts. This rearrangement joins TRBV28 to TRBJ2-7; D unclear. Germline loops: CDR1 MDHEN, CDR2 SYDVKM. The V end lost 5 bases, the J end lost 6 bases, and 14 bases lay between the germline ends. The CDR3 sequence is 13 residues long. For the CDR3, the DNA is TGTGCCAGCAGTCCTCATCAGGTCCCCGAGCAGTACTTC. Amino acid sequence: CASSPHQVPEQYF.

This clone was observed a few times. The chain joins TRBV6-1 to TRBJ2-2; the D gene is possibly TRBD1 (6 bases). CDR3 length: 14 amino acids. The germline CDR1 and CDR2 sequences are MNHNS and SASEGT. V was shortened by 6 bases and J by 4 bases, with 12 bases between the two germline ends. This chain's CDR3 is CASRATGSTGELFF. The CDR3 DNA reads as TGTGCCAGCAGAGCCACAGGGTCCACCGGGGAGCTGTTTTTT.

Details on this clone: This sample also contains other DNA sequences that code for the same CDR3. The rearrangement uses TRBV18 and TRBJ1-5; no clear D gene. Trimming stripped 1 base from V and 5 bases from J, with 6 bases between. CDR3 length: 13 residues. The germline CDR1 and CDR2 sequences are KGHSH and LQKENI. The DNA of the CDR3 is TGTGCCAGCTCACCACAGGGAGATCAGCCCCAGCATTTT. This codes for CASSPQGDQPQHF.

The gene calls are TRBV28 and TRBJ1-5, with D uncertain. Germline-derived CDR1 and CDR2 are MDHEN and SYDVKM. This CDR3 is built from 16 residues. Trimming took off 2 bases at V and 2 bases at J, with 13 bases between the two ends. This CDR3 reads CASSLRAGSGNQPQHF. The CDR3 DNA is TGTGCCAGCAGTTTACGGGCGGGGTCGGGCAATCAGCCCCAGCATTTT.

Only one count was recorded for this clone. V and J are TRBV6-5 and TRBJ2-7, with 7 bases that match TRBD1. The germline CDR1 and CDR2 sequences are MNHEY and SVGAGI. V was pared by 0 bases and J by 7 bases, with 6 bases of the junction left unmatched. The CDR3 is 14 amino acids. CDR3 in DNA: TGTGCCAGCAGTTACTCGACAGGGCGGAGGGAGCAGTACTTC. Protein sequence: CASSYSTGRREQYF.

V gene TRBV28 combines with J gene TRBJ1-1, with 9 bases matching TRBD1. Germline trimming cut 1 base from V and 7 bases from J; bases unmatched to any gene: 7. The germline V gene encodes CDR1 MDHEN and CDR2 SYDVKM. CDR3 size: 15 residues. Here the CDR3 reads CASSLSGQGRGEAFF. The CDR3, as DNA: TGTGCCAGCAGTTTATCCGGACAGGGGAGGGGTGAAGCTTTCTTT.

A remark on this clone: One end of the junction varies from germline; a read error may be responsible. The J gene is TRBJ2-7, the V gene TRBV11-2; D is tentatively TRBD1 or TRBD2 (6 bases each). The germline gives CDR1 SGHAT, CDR2 FQNNGV. This CDR3 has 15 residues. CDR3 coding DNA: TGTGCCAGCAGCCTAGAGATGGGGGGCCCTTACGAGCAGTACTTC. Its protein is CASSLEMGGPYEQYF.

A word on this clone: This sample includes further DNA sequences coding for the same CDR3. The chain couples TRBV6-5 to TRBJ2-7; TRBD1 matches at 9 bases. The CDR3 consists of 13 residues. V lost 6 bases, J lost 4 bases, and 4 bases stayed unmatched. Germline loops: CDR1 MNHEY, CDR2 SVGAGI. The CDR3 loop is CASSRDRGYEQYF. CDR3 DNA: TGTGCCAGCAGCCGCGACAGGGGGTACGAGCAGTACTTC.

Comments on this clone: The same CDR3 arises from other DNA sequences in this sample as well. V usage is TRBV28 and J usage is TRBJ2-7, with D uncertain. The V and J ends lost 9 bases and 1 base respectively, with 7 bases between them. There are 11 residues in the CDR3. Germline V CDR1 and CDR2: MDHEN, SYDVKM. The CDR3 DNA is TGTGCCAGTTCGGGTTCCTACGAGCAGTACTTC. Its protein product is CASSGSYEQYF.

V gene TRBV18 combines with J gene TRBJ1-2, with TRBD1 identical over 8 bases. Germline V gene lookup returns CDR1 KGHSH and CDR2 LQKENI. Trimming at V came to 3 bases and at J to 8 bases, leaving 2 bases not matched to a gene. The CDR3 runs to 12 residues. This CDR3 reads CASSPTGDGYTF. CDR3 nucleotide sequence: TGTGCCAGCTCACCGACAGGGGACGGCTACACCTTC.

The rearrangement links TRBV9 to TRBJ1-1, with 9 bases that match TRBD1. The CDR3 sequence is 15 residues long. After removal of 6 bases from V and 5 bases from J, the junction contained 11 bases not matched to a gene. The V gene's germline CDR1 is SGDLS and CDR2 YYNGEE. This CDR3 is CASTLTGGAPTEAFF. CDR3 in DNA: TGTGCCAGCACGTTGACAGGGGGGGCGCCGACTGAAGCTTTCTTT.

The genes are TRBV19 and TRBJ1-2; D possibly corresponds to TRBD1 (6 bases). CDR1 and CDR2 (germline): LNHDA, SQIVND (reference sequence). With 6 bases removed from V and 2 bases from J, the gap between germline ends came to 16 bases. CDR3 length: 15 residues. The CDR3 DNA reads as TGTGCCAGTAGAGGAGCAGGGGAGGCGAACTATGGCTACACCTTC. This codes for CASRGAGEANYGYTF.

The V gene is TRBV5-1, the J gene TRBJ1-5; a possible D gene is TRBD1 (6 bases). Germline-derived CDR1 and CDR2 are SGHRS and YFSETQ. The CDR3 covers 14 residues. V lost 4 bases to trimming and J lost 1 base, with 9 bases between them. CDR3 sequence (DNA): TGCGCCAGCAGCGAGGGGGACAGCAATCAGCCCCAGCATTTT. Translated: CASSEGDSNQPQHF. Together with reference TRBV5-1 and TRBJ1-5, the CDR3 gives the full variable domain: KAGVTQTPRYLIKTRGQQVTLSCSPISGHRSVSWYQQTPGQGLQFLFEYFSETQRNKGNFPGRFSGRQFSNSRSEMNVSTLELGDSALYLCASSEGDSNQPQHFGDGTRLSIL.

J is TRBJ2-2 and V is TRBV2; D is ambiguous. Germline assignment: CDR1 SNHLY and CDR2 FYNNEI. V lost 9 bases, J lost 2 bases, and 10 bases lay in between. The CDR3 has 13 residues. The CDR3 reads CASAQRNTGELFF. In nucleotides, the CDR3 is TGTGCCAGTGCCCAGCGAAACACCGGGGAGCTGTTTTTT.